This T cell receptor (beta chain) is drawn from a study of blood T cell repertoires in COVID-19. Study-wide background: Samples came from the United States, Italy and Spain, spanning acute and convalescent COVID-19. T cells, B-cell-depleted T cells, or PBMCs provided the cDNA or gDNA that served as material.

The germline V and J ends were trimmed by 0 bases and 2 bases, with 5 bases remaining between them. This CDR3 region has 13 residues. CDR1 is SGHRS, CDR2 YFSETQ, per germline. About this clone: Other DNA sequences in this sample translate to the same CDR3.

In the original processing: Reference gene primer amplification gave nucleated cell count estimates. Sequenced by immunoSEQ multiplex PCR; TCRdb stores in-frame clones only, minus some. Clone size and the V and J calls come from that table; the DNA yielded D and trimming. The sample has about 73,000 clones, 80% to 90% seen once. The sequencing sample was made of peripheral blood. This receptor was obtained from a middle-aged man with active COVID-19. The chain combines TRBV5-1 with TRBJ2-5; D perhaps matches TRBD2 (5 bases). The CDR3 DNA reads TGCGCCAGCAGCTTGGGAGGGCAAGAGACCCAGTACTTC. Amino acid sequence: CASSLGGQETQYF.